This record looks at one T cell receptor (beta chain) sequence and its context. CDR1 MNHEY and CDR2 SMNVEV come from the germline V gene (reference sequence). The CDR3 extends over 15 amino acids. V lost 5 bases, J lost 1 base, and 3 bases stayed unmatched. These data come from a study of blood T cell repertoires in COVID-19. Study summary: T cells, B-cell-depleted T cells, or PBMCs provided the cDNA or gDNA that served as material.

Method: immunoSEQ multiplex PCR; TCRdb's copy keeps in-frame clones and lacks some. The table records some 230,000 clones, roughly 80% of them present only once. This receptor was obtained from a woman aged 60-75 years with acute or convalescent COVID-19. This chain connects TRBV27 to TRBJ2-3, with TRBD2 identical over 10 bases. The sequenced material came from peripheral blood. For the CDR3, the DNA is TGTGCCAGCAGTACCGGACTAGCGGGCACAGATACGCAGTATTTT. Translated, it gives CASSTGLAGTDTQYF.